These 3 T cell receptor beta chains were all obtained from the same sample, sequenced in a study of blood T cell repertoires in COVID-19 (TCRdb year 2020). Libraries were constructed by the immunoSEQ multiplex PCR assay. Here the immuneACCESS table is served through TCRdb, limited to in-frame sequences with V and J called. Missing clones are a known gap in these copies; in checked studies unresolved V genes cover under half, and the rest lacks a known reason. This sample gives around 360,000 clones in total; 87% of them show up just once. Clones ranked in the top ten supply about 10% of the sample. Sequenced: peripheral blood. The receptors derive from a woman in her twenties or thirties with COVID-19, enrolled during active disease.

The chain uses TRBV5-4 and TRBJ2-7; the match to TRBD2 covers 7 bases. V lost 3 bases, J lost 6 bases, and 9 bases stayed unmatched. The CDR3 is 14 residues long. Germline CDR1 and CDR2: SGHNT and YYREEE (reference sequence). This CDR3 is CASSSIGRTFEQYF. The CDR3 nucleotides are TGTGCCAGCAGCTCGATCGGGAGGACCTTCGAGCAGTACTTC. The complete variable domain, with remaining parts taken from reference TRBV5-4 and TRBJ2-7, reads ETGVTQSPTHLIKTRGQQVTLRCSSQSGHNTVSWYQQALGQGPQFIFQYYREEENGRGNFPPRFSGLQFPNYSSELNVNALELDDSALYLCASSSIGRTFEQYFGPGTRLTVT.

The rearrangement uses TRBV7-9 and TRBJ2-7; 7 nucleotides match TRBD1. Germline CDR1 SEHNR, CDR2 FQNEAQ (reference sequence). The ends lost 5 bases at V and 6 bases at J; junction bases unmatched: 7. The CDR3 runs 13 residues. The CDR3 DNA reads TGTGCCAGCAGCCGGGACAGTGGCGGCGAGCAGTACTTC. As protein: CASSRDSGGEQYF.

The chain is built from TRBV28 and TRBJ2-7; D perhaps matches TRBD1 (5 bases). The V and J ends lost 7 bases and 2 bases respectively, with 21 bases between them. Germline CDR1 is MDHEN and CDR2 is SYDVKM. This CDR3 region has 16 residues. The chain's CDR3 is CASIPRGTAPTYEQYF. In DNA form, the CDR3 reads TGTGCCAGCATCCCTAGGGGAACAGCGCCGACCTACGAGCAGTACTTC. Full variable domain (remainder filled in from reference TRBV28 and TRBJ2-7): DVKVTQSSRYLVKRTGEKVFLECVQDMDHENMFWYRQDPGLGLRLIYFSYDVKMKEKGDIPEGYSVSREKKERFSLILESASTNQTSMYLCASIPRGTAPTYEQYFGPGTRLTVT.